This section outlines one T cell receptor (beta chain) sequence together with its context. No antigen is known for it. The CDR3 covers 13 residues. Germline V CDR1 and CDR2: SGHTA, FQGNSA. The germline V and J ends were trimmed by 4 bases and 7 bases, with 14 bases remaining between them. The data derive from a study of Ad26.COV2.S vaccination and SARS-CoV-2 variants. Findings and caveats of the study: Placebo recipients trailed vaccine recipients in spike-specific TCR breadth. Marked by substantial breadth, spike-specific CD8+ and CD4+ T cell responses were reportedly seen after vaccination. It was found that vaccine and placebo recipients had similar non-spike TCR breadth. Total T cell responses, in the TCR breadth and depth analyses, may have been underestimated.

Data came from immunoSEQ multiplex PCR; TCRdb stores just in-frame clones and leaves some out. Of about 100,000 clones detected, about 78% appear once; the ten largest clones hold around a sixth. The sequences come from peripheral blood, collected after recovery from COVID-19. The rearrangement uses TRBV7-2 and TRBJ2-7; D is unclear. This TCR was recovered from a human donor who had recovered from COVID-19. The CDR3 nucleotides are TGTGCCAGCAGCTCTCCTTCTTCTCGGGAGCAGTACTTC. It is translated as CASSSPSSREQYF.